Following are 29 T cell receptor beta chains from one sample sequenced in a study of blood T cell repertoires in COVID-19. Here immunoSEQ multiplex PCR was the method, and the copy in TCRdb shows in-frame clones only, minus some. This table holds 90,000 to 100,000 clones, 75% to 90% found once. Source material: peripheral blood. The source of these receptors is an elderly man with acute or convalescent COVID-19.

The J gene is TRBJ2-6, the V gene TRBV5-1; the D gene is possibly TRBD1 (7 bases). Germline assignment: CDR1 SGHRS and CDR2 YFSETQ. The CDR3 has 20 residues. V gave up 3 bases and J gave up 0 bases, with 22 bases separating them. The CDR3 is CASSSVGGWDSRSGANVLTF. The CDR3 bases are TGCGCCAGCAGCTCCGTTGGGGGGTGGGACAGTCGCTCTGGGGCCAACGTCCTGACTTTC.

The chain combines TRBV12-3 or TRBV12-4 with TRBJ1-2, with 9 nucleotides matching TRBD1. This CDR3 contains 11 residues. Germline trimming cut 6 bases from V and 14 bases from J; bases unmatched to any gene: 7. The CDR3 reads CASSTGQGRTF. The CDR3 DNA follows: TGTGCCAGCAGCACGGGACAGGGAAGGACCTTC.

This rearrangement joins TRBV19 to TRBJ2-7; 10 bases line up with TRBD1. The length of the CDR3 is 14 residues. The germline V gene encodes CDR1 LNHDA and CDR2 SQIVND (reference sequence). V trimming: 6 bases; J trimming: 3 bases; junction bases outside the gene matches: 5. The CDR3 protein is CASRSRDRGYEQYF. For the CDR3, the DNA is TGTGCCAGTAGAAGCCGGGACAGGGGCTACGAGCAGTACTTC.

V is TRBV10-3 and J is TRBJ1-4, with 7 bases matching TRBD1. Germline V CDR1 and CDR2: ENHRY, SYGVKD. The length of the CDR3 is 12 residues. The ends lost 11 bases at V and 5 bases at J; junction bases unmatched: 5. CDR3: CAAGDSNEKLFF. Written as DNA, the CDR3 is TGTGCCGCCGGGGACAGCAATGAAAAACTGTTTTTT.

The J gene is TRBJ1-3, the V gene TRBV21-1; the table's TRBD1 call for D was not verified on the DNA. TRBV21-1 is a pseudogene segment. CDR3 length: 16 amino acids. CDR3 DNA: TGTGCCAGCAGCAAATCCCAGGCCTACTCTGGAAACACCATATATTTT. Translating gives CASSKSQAYSGNTIYF.

This chain joins TRBV6-1 and TRBJ2-2, with 15 bases that match TRBD2. Germline assignment: CDR1 MNHNS and CDR2 SASEGT. The CDR3 has 19 residues. Unmatched junction bases numbered 9, after V lost 3 bases and J lost 4 bases. The CDR3 here is CASSEAGLAGGPVTGELFF. The DNA for the CDR3 is TGTGCCAGCAGTGAGGCAGGACTAGCGGGAGGGCCCGTCACCGGGGAGCTGTTTTTT.

This chain links TRBV4-3 with TRBJ2-3; a possible D gene is TRBD1 (6 bases). V was cut by 4 bases and J by 6 bases, with 14 bases left in between. Germline V gene sequence: CDR1 LGHNA, CDR2 YSLEER. The CDR3 runs 14 residues. CDR3 loop: CASSPTGLWDTQYF. Written as DNA, the CDR3 is TGCGCCAGCAGCCCCACAGGGCTGTGGGATACGCAGTATTTT.

The chain carries TRBV28 and TRBJ1-2, with 9 positions matching TRBD1. The germline CDR1 and CDR2 sequences are MDHEN and SYDVKM. V shed 5 bases and J 7 bases; nucleotides not matched to a gene: 17. The CDR3 spans 17 residues. The CDR3 nucleotides are TGTGCCAGCAGTCCCGCCACACAGGGGGCGATACTAGGTGGCTACACCTTC. This codes for CASSPATQGAILGGYTF.

This clone was seen just once. The chain is built from TRBV30 and TRBJ1-1, with D maybe TRBD1 (5 bases). Trimming took off 0 bases at V and 2 bases at J, with 7 bases between the two ends. The CDR3 extends over 13 amino acids. Germline-derived CDR1 and CDR2 are GTSNPN and SVGIG (reference sequence). CDR3 DNA: TGTGCCTGGAGTGTCCAGGGAAACACTGAAGCTTTCTTT. Amino acid sequence: CAWSVQGNTEAFF.

The V gene is TRBV9, the J gene TRBJ2-2; TRBD1 aligns across 10 bases. Trimming cost V 4 bases and J 6 bases; bases outside gene matches: 6. This CDR3 contains 15 residues. Germline assignment: CDR1 SGDLS and CDR2 YYNGEE. The chain's CDR3 is CASSSTTGGAGELFF. CDR3 DNA: TGTGCCAGCAGCTCGACGACAGGGGGCGCCGGGGAGCTGTTTTTT. Variable domain in full (rest from reference TRBV9 and TRBJ2-2): DSGVTQTPKHLITATGQRVTLRCSPRSGDLSVYWYQQSLDQGLQFLIQYYNGEERAKGNILERFSAQQFPDLHSELNLSSLELGDSALYFCASSSTTGGAGELFFGEGSRLTVL.

The chain carries TRBV3-1 (or the pseudogene TRBV3-2) and TRBJ2-1, with 13 bases that match TRBD2. Trimming at V came to 2 bases and at J to 2 bases, leaving 6 bases not matched to a gene. The CDR3 has 18 residues. The germline gives CDR1 LGHDT, CDR2 YNNKEL (reference sequence). The CDR3, as DNA: TGTGCCAGCAGCCAAACTAGCGGGAGGGCCTTACCCTACAATGAGCAGTTCTTC. Amino acid sequence: CASSQTSGRALPYNEQFF.

The chain couples TRBV5-4 to TRBJ1-2; TRBD1 aligns across 9 bases. Per germline, CDR1 SGHNT and CDR2 YYREEE (reference sequence). J was trimmed by 7 bases and V by 4 bases; bases with no gene match: 5. This CDR3 spans 13 amino acids. Here the CDR3 reads CASSLGTGSGYTF. As DNA, the CDR3 is TGTGCCAGCAGCCTAGGGACAGGGTCTGGCTACACCTTC.

This clone has a handful of counts. The rearrangement joins TRBV27 to TRBJ1-5, with TRBD1 identical over 8 bases. The CDR3 length is 20 residues. Trimming took 5 bases from V and 3 from J; bases not matched to a gene: 21. Germline V gives CDR1 MNHEY, CDR2 SMNVEV (reference sequence). CDR3 in amino acids: CASSPRRPQQGVGYNQPQHF. In DNA, the CDR3 is TGTGCCAGCAGTCCCCGCAGACCCCAACAGGGGGTAGGATACAATCAGCCCCAGCATTTT.

The V and J genes are TRBV11-2 and TRBJ2-3; TRBD2 matches at 16 bases. The V and J ends lost 1 base and 2 bases, in that order; junction bases with no gene match: 6. CDR1 is SGHAT, CDR2 FQNNGV, per germline. The CDR3 sequence is 19 residues long. CDR3 amino acids: CASSLVSGLAGGNTDTQYF. DNA of the CDR3: TGTGCCAGCAGCTTAGTATCGGGACTAGCGGGAGGGAACACAGATACGCAGTATTTT. Together with reference TRBV11-2 and TRBJ2-3, the CDR3 gives the full variable domain: EAGVAQSPRYKIIEKRQSVAFWCNPISGHATLYWYQQILGQGPKLLIQFQNNGVVDDSQLPKDRFSAERLKGVDSTLKIQPAKLEDSAVYLCASSLVSGLAGGNTDTQYFGPGTRLTVL.

The chain carries TRBV29-1 and TRBJ2-3; the match to TRBD2 covers 7 bases. This CDR3 comprises 11 residues. Germline CDR1 and CDR2: SQVTM and ANQGSEA. Unmatched junction bases numbered 3, after V lost 6 bases and J lost 6 bases. In DNA, the CDR3 is TGCAGCGTCGGGGAGGGGGATACGCAGTATTTT. It translates to CSVGEGDTQYF.

The chain couples TRBV19 to TRBJ1-5; the match to TRBD1 covers 7 bases. Germline V CDR1 and CDR2: LNHDA, SQIVND (reference sequence). Trimming took 6 bases from V and 7 from J; bases not matched to a gene: 6. CDR3 length: 13 residues. The CDR3 sequence: CASSLDRAQPQHF. The CDR3 coding sequence is TGTGCCAGTAGCCTCGACAGGGCCCAGCCCCAGCATTTT.

This clone was detected a few times. The chain employs TRBV29-1 and TRBJ2-7, with 7 bases identical to TRBD2. The CDR3 is 13 amino acids. J lost 1 base, V lost 7 bases, and 7 bases had no gene match. Looked up from germline, CDR1 is SQVTM and CDR2 is ANQGSEA. This CDR3 is CSASPGGSYEQYF. The CDR3 DNA reads TGCAGCGCCTCCCCGGGGGGATCCTACGAGCAGTACTTC.

Here the CDR3 reads CASSKEIPEGGREKLFF. The CDR3 DNA is TGTGCCAGCAGCAAGGAGATACCTGAGGGAGGGCGTGAAAAACTGTTTTTT. This chain connects TRBV21-1 to TRBJ1-4. TRBV21-1 corresponds to a pseudogene. The CDR3 is made up of 17 amino acids.

The rearrangement links TRBV19 to TRBJ2-1; 7 bases align to TRBD1. The CDR3 runs to 14 residues. Germline assignment: CDR1 LNHDA and CDR2 SQIVND (reference sequence). Trimming cost V 0 bases and J 15 bases; bases outside gene matches: 11. Written as DNA, the CDR3 is TGTGCCAGTAGTATAGATCAACAGGGGTTAGGGCTGTTCTTC. It is translated as CASSIDQQGLGLFF. Based on the CDR3 plus reference TRBV19 and TRBJ2-1, the full variable domain is DGGITQSPKYLFRKEGQNVTLSCEQNLNHDAMYWYRQDPGQGLRLIYYSQIVNDFQKGDIAEGYSVSREKKESFPLTVTSAQKNPTAFYLCASSIDQQGLGLFFGPGTRLTVL.

The chain links TRBV19 to TRBJ1-2; D not certain. This CDR3 has 11 residues. Trimming stripped 5 bases from V and 2 bases from J, with 3 bases between. Per germline, CDR1 LNHDA and CDR2 SQIVND (reference sequence). The CDR3 DNA follows: TGTGCCAGTAGTCTGAACTATGGCTACACCTTC. This sequence encodes CASSLNYGYTF. The full variable domain, with the rest looked up from reference TRBV19 and TRBJ1-2, is DGGITQSPKYLFRKEGQNVTLSCEQNLNHDAMYWYRQDPGQGLRLIYYSQIVNDFQKGDIAEGYSVSREKKESFPLTVTSAQKNPTAFYLCASSLNYGYTFGSGTRLTVV.

This sequence joins TRBV6-5 and TRBJ2-4; D may be TRBD1 (5 bases). Germline CDR1 MNHEY, CDR2 SVGAGI. Trimming took 8 bases from V and 0 from J, leaving 8 bases between them. The CDR3 contains 13 residues. The CDR3 is CASQDIAKNIQYF. CDR3 nucleotides: TGTGCCAGCCAGGACATAGCCAAAAACATTCAGTACTTC.

The chain has TRBV28 and TRBJ2-1, with 11 bases that match TRBD1. CDR1 is MDHEN, CDR2 SYDVKM, per germline. The CDR3 totals 17 residues. Trimming at V came to 4 bases and at J to 7 bases, leaving 12 bases not matched to a gene. This chain's CDR3 is CASSSLGQGAGWNEQFF. The CDR3 nucleotides read TGTGCCAGCAGTTCCCTCGGACAGGGGGCTGGGTGGAATGAGCAGTTCTTC.

The rearrangement joins TRBV7-2 to TRBJ2-1, with 9 bases that match TRBD2. The CDR3 runs to 15 residues. Germline trimming cut 8 bases from V and 7 bases from J; bases unmatched to any gene: 12. Germline V gene data show CDR1 as SGHTA and CDR2 as FQGNSA. In nucleotides, the CDR3 is TGTGCCAGCTCTCTTTCTGCGGGAGGGGGGAATGAGCAGTTCTTC. Translated: CASSLSAGGGNEQFF.

In this sample, this clone turned up a few times. The chain carries TRBV5-1 and TRBJ2-2, with TRBD2 as a possible D gene (5 bases). This CDR3 has 14 amino acids. Trimming left V 4 bases short and J 5 bases short, with 12 bases between. Germline CDR1 is SGHRS and CDR2 is YFSETQ. As DNA, the CDR3 is TGCGCCAGCAGCATCTGGACGGGGACCGGGGAGCTGTTTTTT. Its protein is CASSIWTGTGELFF.

The rearrangement joins TRBV7-9 to TRBJ2-7; 7 bases fit TRBD1. J was trimmed by 0 bases and V by 0 bases; bases with no gene match: 14. Germline CDR1 is SEHNR and CDR2 is FQNEAQ (reference sequence). The CDR3 totals 19 residues. The chain's CDR3 is CASSLAGRQGLRDSYEQYF. The CDR3, as DNA: TGTGCCAGCAGCTTAGCGGGCCGACAGGGTTTGAGGGACTCCTACGAGCAGTACTTC.

The CDR3 spells CASSPPIAGALNGHNEQFF. Written as DNA, the CDR3 is TGTGCCAGCTCACCACCGATCGCGGGAGCCCTCAACGGCCACAATGAGCAGTTCTTC. J is TRBJ2-1 and V is TRBV18; 7 bases line up with TRBD2. Per germline, CDR1 KGHSH and CDR2 LQKENI. V lost 0 bases and J lost 5; bases outside the gene matches: 16. This CDR3 comprises 19 residues.

The V and J genes are TRBV9 and TRBJ1-2; D may be TRBD1 (5 bases). The ends were cut back, 2 bases at V and 8 bases at J, with 13 bases in the middle. Germline V gene lookup returns CDR1 SGDLS and CDR2 YYNGEE. The CDR3 extends over 13 amino acids. The CDR3 reads CASSVDQGYGYTF. In DNA, the CDR3 is TGTGCCAGCAGCGTTGACCAGGGTTACGGCTACACCTTC. Based on the CDR3 plus reference TRBV9 and TRBJ1-2, the full variable domain is DSGVTQTPKHLITATGQRVTLRCSPRSGDLSVYWYQQSLDQGLQFLIQYYNGEERAKGNILERFSAQQFPDLHSELNLSSLELGDSALYFCASSVDQGYGYTFGSGTRLTVV.

This clone turned up a few times. V and J are TRBV2 and TRBJ1-2; 10 bases are a match to TRBD1. The CDR3 consists of 15 residues. From germline, CDR1 is SNHLY and CDR2 FYNNEI. Trimming at V came to 6 bases and at J to 2 bases, leaving 6 bases not matched to a gene. The CDR3 nucleotides are TGTGCCAGCAGCCTGGACAGGGGGTCGAACTATGGCTACACCTTC. Residues: CASSLDRGSNYGYTF.

V usage is TRBV28 and J usage is TRBJ2-2; TRBD1 aligns across 10 bases. CDR1 is MDHEN and CDR2 is SYDVKM in the germline V gene. V shed 0 bases and J 6 bases; nucleotides not matched to a gene: 7. This CDR3 region has 17 residues. This chain's CDR3 is CASSLWTGGDRPGELFF. CDR3 DNA: TGTGCCAGCAGTTTATGGACAGGGGGCGATAGGCCCGGGGAGCTGTTTTTT.